These 5 T cell receptor beta chains came from one sample sequenced in a study of shared clonotypes between healthy human individuals. Only in-frame clones appear in the TCRdb table, and some are missing; sequencing was by immunoSEQ multiplex PCR. This sample carries about 2.3 million clones, 80% to 95% of them seen once, and the ten largest clones take roughly 0.34%. The sample comprised naive CD4+ T cells from PBMCs. Subset: CD45RA+ positively selected. Source of these receptors: a man younger than 30 in good health. Some clones in this sample may be carry-over from other donors' samples.

This rearrangement joins TRBV11-2 to TRBJ2-5; no reliable D call. The V and J ends lost 5 bases and 3 bases respectively, with 10 bases between them. CDR3 size: 13 residues. In germline, CDR1 is SGHAT, CDR2 FQNNGV. CDR3 sequence reads: CASSRAREETQYF. The CDR3 DNA reads as TGTGCCAGCAGCCGAGCTAGAGAAGAGACCCAGTACTTC.

V and J are TRBV7-8 and TRBJ2-5; the D gene could be TRBD1 or TRBD2 (5 bases each). Trimming stripped 1 base from V and 0 bases from J, with 9 bases between. This CDR3 region has 15 residues. Germline CDR1 and CDR2: SGHVS and FQNEAQ. The CDR3 reads CASSLVSGHQETQYF. CDR3 DNA: TGTGCCAGCAGCTTAGTATCGGGACACCAAGAGACCCAGTACTTC. The full variable domain, in which reference TRBV7-8 and TRBJ2-5 provide the parts outside the CDR3, is GAGVSQSPRYKVAKRGQDVALRCDPISGHVSLFWYQQALGQGPEFLTYFQNEAQLDKSGLPSDRFFAERPEGSVSTLKIQRTQQEDSAVYLCASSLVSGHQETQYFGPGTRLLVL.

This chain uses TRBV28 with TRBJ2-5; D is perhaps TRBD1 or TRBD2 (6 bases each). The V gene's germline CDR1 is MDHEN and CDR2 SYDVKM. This CDR3 contains 14 residues. Trimming cost V 3 bases and J 5 bases, with 13 bases left between them. The CDR3 sequence is CASSFPGADETQYF. The CDR3 DNA is TGTGCCAGCAGTTTTCCGGGGGCGGATGAGACCCAGTACTTC.

A note on this clone: Other DNA sequences in this sample translate to the same CDR3. This sequence joins TRBV18 and TRBJ1-2, with 7 bases fitting TRBD1. V trimming: 3 bases; J trimming: 3 bases; junction bases outside the gene matches: 1. Per the germline V gene, CDR1 is KGHSH and CDR2 is LQKENI. The CDR3 runs to 13 residues. Here the CDR3 reads CASSPDRDYGYTF. Written as DNA, the CDR3 is TGTGCCAGCTCACCCGACAGGGACTATGGCTACACCTTC.

The J gene is TRBJ2-3, the V gene TRBV7-3; a possible D gene is TRBD1 (5 bases). The CDR3 spans 12 residues. Germline V lookup: CDR1 SGHTA, CDR2 FQGTGA. V lost 5 bases to trimming and J lost 5 bases, with 8 bases between them. The chain's CDR3 is CASSPDRDTQYF. In DNA, the CDR3 is TGTGCCAGCAGCCCAGACAGAGATACGCAGTATTTT.